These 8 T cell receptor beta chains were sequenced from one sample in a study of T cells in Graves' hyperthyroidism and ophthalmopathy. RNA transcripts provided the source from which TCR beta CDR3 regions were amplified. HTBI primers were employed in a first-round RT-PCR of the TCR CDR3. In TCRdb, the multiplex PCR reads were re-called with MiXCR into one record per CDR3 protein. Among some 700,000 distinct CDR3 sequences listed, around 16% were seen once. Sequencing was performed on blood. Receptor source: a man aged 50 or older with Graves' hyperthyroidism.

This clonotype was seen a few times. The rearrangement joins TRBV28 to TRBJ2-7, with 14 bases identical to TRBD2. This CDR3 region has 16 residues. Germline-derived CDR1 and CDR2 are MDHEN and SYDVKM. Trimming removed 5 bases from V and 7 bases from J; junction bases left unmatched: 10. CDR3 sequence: CASSPTGLAGVREQYF. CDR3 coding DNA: TGTGCCAGCAGTCCAACGGGACTAGCGGGAGTTCGAGAGCAGTACTTC. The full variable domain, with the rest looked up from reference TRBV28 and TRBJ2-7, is DVKVTQSSRYLVKRTGEKVFLECVQDMDHENMFWYRQDPGLGLRLIYFSYDVKMKEKGDIPEGYSVSREKKERFSLILESASTNQTSMYLCASSPTGLAGVREQYFGPGTRLTVT.

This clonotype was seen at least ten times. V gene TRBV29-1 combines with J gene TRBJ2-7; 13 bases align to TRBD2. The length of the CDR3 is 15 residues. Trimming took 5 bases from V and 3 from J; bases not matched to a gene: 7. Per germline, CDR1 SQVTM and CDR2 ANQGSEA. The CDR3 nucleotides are TGCAGCGTTAGATTCGGGACTAGCGGGATCTACGAGCAGTACTTC. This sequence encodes CSVRFGTSGIYEQYF.

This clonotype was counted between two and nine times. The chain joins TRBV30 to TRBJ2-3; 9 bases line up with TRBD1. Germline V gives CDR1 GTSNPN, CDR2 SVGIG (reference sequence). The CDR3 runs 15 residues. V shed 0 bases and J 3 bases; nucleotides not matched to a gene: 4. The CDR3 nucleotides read TGTGCCTGGAGTGTGGGGACAGGGTTAACAGATACGCAGTATTTT. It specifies CAWSVGTGLTDTQYF.

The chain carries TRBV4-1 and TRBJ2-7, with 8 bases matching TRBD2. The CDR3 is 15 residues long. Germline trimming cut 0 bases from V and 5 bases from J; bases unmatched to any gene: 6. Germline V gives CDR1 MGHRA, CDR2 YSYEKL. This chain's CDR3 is CASSQEGTREDEQYF. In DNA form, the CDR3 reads TGCGCCAGCAGCCAAGAGGGAACGCGGGAGGACGAGCAGTACTTC.

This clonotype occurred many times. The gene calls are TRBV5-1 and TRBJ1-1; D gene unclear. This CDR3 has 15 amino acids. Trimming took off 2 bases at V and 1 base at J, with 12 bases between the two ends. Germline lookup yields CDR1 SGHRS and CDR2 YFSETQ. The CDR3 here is CASSFDPDGNTEAFF. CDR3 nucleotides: TGCGCCAGCAGCTTTGATCCGGACGGGAACACTGAAGCTTTCTTT.

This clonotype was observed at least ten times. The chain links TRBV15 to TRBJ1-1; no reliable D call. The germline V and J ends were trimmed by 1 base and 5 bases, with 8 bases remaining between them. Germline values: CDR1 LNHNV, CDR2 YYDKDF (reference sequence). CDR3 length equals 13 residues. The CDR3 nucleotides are TGTGCCACCAGCAGAGCTTACAGTACTGAAGCTTTCTTT. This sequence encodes CATSRAYSTEAFF.

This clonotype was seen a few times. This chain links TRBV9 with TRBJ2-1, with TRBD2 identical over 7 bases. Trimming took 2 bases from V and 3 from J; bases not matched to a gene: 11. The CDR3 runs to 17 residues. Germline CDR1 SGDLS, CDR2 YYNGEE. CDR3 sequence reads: CASSVGPLAALYNEQFF. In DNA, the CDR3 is TGTGCCAGCAGCGTTGGGCCTCTAGCGGCCCTCTACAATGAGCAGTTCTTC. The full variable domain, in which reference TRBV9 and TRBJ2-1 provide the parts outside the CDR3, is DSGVTQTPKHLITATGQRVTLRCSPRSGDLSVYWYQQSLDQGLQFLIQYYNGEERAKGNILERFSAQQFPDLHSELNLSSLELGDSALYFCASSVGPLAALYNEQFFGPGTRLTVL.

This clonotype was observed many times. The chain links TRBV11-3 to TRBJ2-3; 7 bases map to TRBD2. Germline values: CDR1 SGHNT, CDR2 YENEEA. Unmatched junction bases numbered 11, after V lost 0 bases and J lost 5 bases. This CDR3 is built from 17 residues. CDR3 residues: CASSLDRGEGLRDTQYF. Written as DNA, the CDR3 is TGTGCCAGCAGCTTAGATCGGGGGGAAGGCTTACGAGATACGCAGTATTTT.